The 10 T cell receptor beta chains below all came from one sample that was sequenced in a study of T cells after yellow fever vaccination. TCRdb redid the calling of the 5' RACE reads with MiXCR, one entry per CDR3 protein. The data contain about 240,000 distinct CDR3 sequences, about 3.5% of them singletons. Sequences were derived from PBMCs, sampled 15 days after the yellow fever booster vaccination. Receptor source: a man between 18 and 35 years old who received the YFV17D yellow fever vaccine.

This clonotype was seen ten or more times. The rearrangement joins TRBV6-6 to TRBJ2-7; D is unresolved. V was pared by 7 bases and J by 6 bases, with 19 bases between. This CDR3 comprises 14 residues. CDR1 MNHNY and CDR2 SVGAGI come from the germline V gene (reference sequence). The CDR3 spells CASTTQGMRSEQYV. The CDR3 coding sequence is TGTGCCAGCACCACCCAAGGGATGAGGTCCGAGCAGTACGTC.

This clonotype was picked up many times. CDR3 DNA sequence: TGTGCCAGCAGCCTCCGCACAGGGACAGATACGCAGTATTTT. Encoded protein: CASSLRTGTDTQYF. The V and J genes are TRBV12-3 or TRBV12-4 and TRBJ2-3; the D gene is possibly TRBD1 (6 bases). Between the trimmed V and J ends, which lost 6 bases and 3 bases, there was a span of 13 bases. The CDR3 loop spans 14 amino acids.

This clonotype was recorded many times. This chain uses TRBV7-8 with TRBJ1-2; D is uncertain. This CDR3 region has 16 residues. Per the germline V gene, CDR1 is SGHVS and CDR2 is FQNEAQ. The ends were cut back, 4 bases at V and 4 bases at J, with 19 bases in the middle. CDR3 bases: TGTGCCAGCAGCTCGACCCGTGCGGGGTATAGCTATGGCTACACCTTC. Translation: CASSSTRAGYSYGYTF.

This clonotype has at least ten counts. Here the CDR3 reads CASSYVHGSAQGTEAFF. The CDR3 DNA is TGTGCCAGCAGTTACGTCCACGGGAGCGCCCAAGGCACTGAAGCTTTCTTT. The V and J genes are TRBV6-2 or TRBV6-3 and TRBJ1-1; D not resolved. This CDR3 comprises 17 residues. Trimming removed 2 bases from V and 4 bases from J, with 20 bases in between. CDR1 MNHEY and CDR2 SVGEGT come from the germline V gene.

This clonotype has a count of ten or more. The V call is TRBV11-2, the J call TRBJ1-5; 7 bases align to TRBD1. The CDR3 sequence is 14 residues long. The junction had 4 bases not matched to a gene; V was cut back by 3 bases and J by 5 bases. Per the germline V gene, CDR1 is SGHAT and CDR2 is FQNNGV. In DNA, the CDR3 is TGTGCCAGCAGCTTCTCAGGGGGGGATCAGCCCCAGCATTTT. This codes for CASSFSGGDQPQHF.

This clonotype is termed medium-sized. The rearrangement uses TRBV27 and TRBJ1-6, with a possible D match to TRBD1 (5 bases). The CDR3 sequence is 15 residues long. The ends were cut back, 10 bases at V and 0 bases at J, with 13 bases in the middle. Germline V gives CDR1 MNHEY, CDR2 SMNVEV (reference sequence). The CDR3 is CATGGKASYNSPLHF. The CDR3 DNA follows: TGTGCCACGGGGGGGAAAGCCTCCTATAATTCACCCCTCCACTTT.

This clonotype showed up many times. The chain combines TRBV5-1 with TRBJ1-1; no reliable D call. CDR1 is SGHRS, CDR2 YFSETQ, per germline. The CDR3 is 12 amino acids. Trimming took 4 bases from V and 7 from J, leaving 11 bases between them. Here the CDR3 reads CASSETSLEAFF. The CDR3 DNA reads as TGCGCCAGCAGCGAAACAAGTCTTGAAGCTTTCTTT.

This clonotype appeared many times. The chain combines TRBV29-1 with TRBJ1-1; D gene ambiguous. Deletions cut 4 bases from V and 0 bases from J, with 15 bases between. CDR1 and CDR2 (germline): SQVTM, ANQGSEA. This CDR3 contains 15 residues. The CDR3, as DNA: TGCAGCGTTGGGGCAGGCTGGGCTATGAACACTGAAGCTTTCTTT. It is translated as CSVGAGWAMNTEAFF.

The rearrangement uses TRBV3-1 and TRBJ1-3; D perhaps matches TRBD1 (6 bases). Trimming pared 5 bases from V and 3 bases from J, leaving 11 bases between. In germline, CDR1 is LGHDT, CDR2 YNNKEL (reference sequence). The CDR3 runs to 14 residues. CDR3 sequence: CASSTGTFGNTIYF. The CDR3 coding sequence is TGTGCCAGCAGCACCGGGACATTTGGAAACACCATATATTTT.

This clonotype was found many times. This chain uses TRBV5-4 with TRBJ2-3; the D is unclear. The CDR3 extends over 13 amino acids. Germline lookup yields CDR1 SGHNT and CDR2 YYREEE (reference sequence). Trimming removed 2 bases at V and 5 bases at J, with 9 bases between. The DNA for the CDR3 is TGTGCCAGCAGCTTCCCCGTCGGAGATACGCAGTATTTT. Its translation is CASSFPVGDTQYF.